Listed below are T cell receptor beta chains from one sample, sequenced in a study of blood T cell repertoires in COVID-19. TCRdb's copy holds only in-frame clones and misses some; the assay was immunoSEQ multiplex PCR. This table has about 350,000 clones, 70% to 90% appearing once. Material for sequencing was peripheral blood. The receptors come from an older woman with COVID-19, enrolled during active disease. Both conserved end residues are part of each CDR3. The order of the fields is D gene, clone size, J gene, V gene, CDR3 protein, CDR3 DNA. A D gene is named only where the DNA matches it firmly. Size is stated for part of the rows, as once, few or many counts, or as a class when the clone is expanded.

.	.	TRBJ1-2	TRBV12-5	CASGLQGFYGYTF	TGTGCTAGTGGTCTCCAGGGATTCTATGGCTACACCTTC
TRBD1	once	TRBJ1-2	TRBV11-2	CASSPGTAISYGYTF	TGTGCCAGCAGCCCGGGGACAGCGATTTCCTATGGCTACACCTTC
.	.	TRBJ1-4	TRBV6-5	CASRPILSGNEKLFF	TGTGCCAGCAGGCCTATATTAAGCGGGAACGAAAAACTGTTTTTT
TRBD2	once	TRBJ2-5	TRBV5-1	CASSFGLAGRRETQYF	TGCGCCAGCAGCTTCGGACTAGCGGGGCGGAGAGAGACCCAGTACTTC
TRBD2	few	TRBJ2-1	TRBV6-6	CASSYGGGAYNEQFF	TGTGCCAGCAGTTACGGCGGGGGAGCTTACAATGAGCAGTTCTTC
TRBD1	.	TRBJ2-7	TRBV6-2/TRBV6-3	CASSPRLDRGPSSYEQYF	TGTGCCAGCAGTCCCCGCCTCGACAGGGGGCCCTCCTCCTACGAGCAGTACTTC
.	.	TRBJ2-7	TRBV6-6	CASSSDRTYEQYF	TGTGCCAGCAGCTCAGACAGAACCTACGAGCAGTACTTC
.	.	TRBJ1-1	TRBV11-3	CASSPGTDTEAFF	TGTGCCAGCAGCCCGGGAACGGACACTGAAGCTTTCTTT
.	.	TRBJ1-1	TRBV3-1/TRBV3-2	CASSPLRGTEAFF	TGTGCCAGCTCCCCCTTAAGAGGGACTGAAGCTTTCTTT
.	.	TRBJ1-1	TRBV7-2	CASSKDRLNTEAFF	TGTGCCAGCAGCAAAGACAGGCTGAACACTGAAGCTTTCTTT
.	.	TRBJ1-2	TRBV7-5	CARSLGQRGDYGYTF	TGTGCCAGAAGCTTAGGACAGCGGGGGGACTATGGCTACACCTTC
.	.	TRBJ1-2	TRBV6-6	CASRTENYGYTF	TGTGCCAGCAGGACAGAAAACTATGGCTACACCTTC
TRBD1	.	TRBJ1-1	TRBV28	CASRRQGRTEAFF	TGTGCCAGCAGACGACAGGGGCGCACTGAAGCTTTCTTT
.	.	TRBJ1-5	TRBV15	CATSSDMGGEPQHF	TGTGCCACCAGCAGCGACATGGGAGGAGAGCCCCAGCATTTT